One sample yielded the 32 T cell receptor beta chains listed below, sequenced in a study of cytomegalovirus exposure and HLA in healthy donors. The PCR had 60 Vbeta and 13 Jbeta primers. Clones were read by immunoSEQ multiplex PCR, and TCRdb kept only the in-frame ones, dropping some. The sample table sets out around 200,000 clones. Material: PBMCs. These receptors all stem from a woman aged 25 to 39 in good health and CMV-seropositive.

The rearrangement uses TRBV7-8 and TRBJ1-4; maybe TRBD1 (6 bases). The ends were cut back, 1 base at V and 8 bases at J, with 23 bases in the middle. The CDR3 sequence is 18 residues long. CDR1 SGHVS and CDR2 FQNEAQ come from the germline V gene. The CDR3 DNA follows: TGTGCCAGCAGCTTAGGATGGGGCGGGGGCAGCAAAGGGGAAAAACTGTTTTTT. Translation: CASSLGWGGGSKGEKLFF.

This sequence joins TRBV6-4 and TRBJ1-1; D gene ambiguous. The CDR3 consists of 13 residues. Germline assignment: CDR1 MRHNA and CDR2 SNTAGT. V was pared by 7 bases and J by 4 bases, with 13 bases between. The CDR3 protein is CASTQEEGTEAFF. In nucleotides, the CDR3 is TGTGCCAGCACCCAAGAGGAGGGCACTGAAGCTTTCTTT.

The chain combines TRBV15 with TRBJ1-5; D gene uncertain. The CDR3 extends over 15 amino acids. Trimming stripped 0 bases from V and 2 bases from J, with 8 bases between. Germline values: CDR1 LNHNV, CDR2 YYDKDF (reference sequence). CDR3 nucleotide sequence: TGTGCCACCAGCAGAGATCCGAGTCGCAATCAGCCCCAGCATTTT. Protein sequence: CATSRDPSRNQPQHF.

V usage is TRBV5-5 and J usage is TRBJ1-1; D call uncertain. Germline lookup yields CDR1 SGHKS and CDR2 YYEKEE (reference sequence). The CDR3 totals 14 residues. V was cut by 3 bases and J by 4 bases, with 13 bases left in between. CDR3 sequence: CASSSTGRSTEAFF. As DNA, the CDR3 is TGTGCCAGCAGCTCCACCGGGAGGAGCACTGAAGCTTTCTTT.

CDR3 sequence: CASSEPRRDVDEKLFF. For the CDR3, the DNA is TGTGCCAGCAGTGAACCCCGGCGGGACGTGGATGAAAAACTGTTTTTT. The V call is TRBV2, the J call TRBJ1-4; maybe TRBD1 (5 bases). Trimming cost V 2 bases and J 6 bases, with 16 bases left between them. CDR3 length equals 16 residues. CDR1 and CDR2 from the germline V gene are SNHLY and FYNNEI. The full variable domain, completed using reference TRBV2 and TRBJ1-4, is EPEVTQTPSHQVTQMGQEVILRCVPISNHLYFYWYRQILGQKVEFLVSFYNNEISEKSEIFDDQFSVERPDGSNFTLKIRSTKLEDSAMYFCASSEPRRDVDEKLFFGSGTQLSVL.

The CDR3 region has the DNA TGTGCCAGCAGCTTGGGAGGGCCGAGTGGGACTGAAGCTTTCTTT. This sequence encodes CASSLGGPSGTEAFF. This chain connects TRBV5-5 to TRBJ1-1; D gene unclear. The CDR3 has 15 residues. Looked up from germline, CDR1 is SGHKS and CDR2 is YYEKEE (reference sequence). V was shortened by 0 bases and J by 5 bases, with 14 bases between the two germline ends.

A word on this clone: Compared with germline, one end of the junction differs, possibly owing to a read error. The V call is TRBV15, the J call TRBJ2-1, with no clear D. Germline-derived CDR1 and CDR2 are LNHNV and YYDKDF (reference sequence). The CDR3 totals 18 residues. Written as DNA, the CDR3 is TGTGCCACCAGCAGGCCCAGCGCGCGCCCAACCTCCAACAATGAGCAGTTCTTC. It translates to CATSRPSARPTSNNEQFF.

The CDR3 DNA sequence: TGCGCCAGCAGCCAAGGTTGGAGGGGAAAAGCTTTCTTT. Amino acid sequence: CASSQGWRGKAFF. This chain connects TRBV4-1 to TRBJ1-1, with D maybe TRBD1 (5 bases). The ends were cut back, 1 base at V and 9 bases at J, with 12 bases in the middle. CDR1 and CDR2 (germline): MGHRA, YSYEKL. The CDR3 length is 13 residues.

V gene TRBV5-1 combines with J gene TRBJ1-1, with 9 positions matching TRBD1. CDR1 SGHRS and CDR2 YFSETQ come from the germline V gene. Unmatched junction bases numbered 16, after V lost 4 bases and J lost 0 bases. CDR3 length: 19 amino acids. This CDR3 is CASSTSPGTGFPMNTEAFF. CDR3 sequence (DNA): TGCGCCAGCAGCACCTCCCCCGGGACAGGGTTTCCGATGAACACTGAAGCTTTCTTT.

Details on this clone: One junction end disagrees with the germline gene, perhaps due to a read error. The chain links TRBV9 to TRBJ2-2, with D maybe TRBD2 (6 bases). CDR3 length: 15 residues. Germline V gene lookup returns CDR1 SGDLS and CDR2 YYNGEE. For the CDR3, the DNA is TGTGCCAGCAGCGTTGGTTCGGCACCCACCGGGGGGCTGTTTTTT. Translating gives CASSVGSAPTGGLFF.

Regarding this clone: The same CDR3 is also encoded by other DNA sequences in this sample. This chain uses TRBV7-2 with TRBJ1-5; 10 bases are a match to TRBD1. V gave up 1 base and J gave up 6 bases; unmatched junction bases: 3. This CDR3 has 15 residues. Looked up from germline, CDR1 is SGHTA and CDR2 is FQGNSA. Here the CDR3 reads CASSLGQGARQPQHF. The CDR3 nucleotides read TGTGCCAGCAGCTTAGGACAGGGGGCACGTCAGCCCCAGCATTTT.

The chain joins TRBV27 to TRBJ1-4; perhaps TRBD1 as D (6 bases). Deletions cut 7 bases from V and 8 bases from J, with 14 bases between. Looked up from germline, CDR1 is MNHEY and CDR2 is SMNVEV (reference sequence). This CDR3 contains 13 residues. For the CDR3, the DNA is TGTGCCAGCACTCGAAACAGGGAGGAAAAACTGTTTTTT. This sequence encodes CASTRNREEKLFF.

The chain uses TRBV19 and TRBJ1-4; 8 bases are a match to TRBD1. CDR1 and CDR2 (germline): LNHDA, SQIVND (reference sequence). V was clipped by 1 base and J by 5 bases; unmatched bases: 12. The CDR3 has 18 amino acids. The CDR3 reads CASSIADSRGRLNEKLFF. In nucleotides, the CDR3 is TGTGCCAGTAGTATAGCTGATAGCAGGGGGCGACTGAATGAAAAACTGTTTTTT.

The chain employs TRBV7-9 and TRBJ2-7; 10 bases match TRBD1. Looked up from germline, CDR1 is SEHNR and CDR2 is FQNEAQ (reference sequence). V was pared by 3 bases and J by 6 bases, with 2 bases of the junction left unmatched. CDR3 length: 13 residues. In nucleotides, the CDR3 is TGTGCCAGCAGCTTGACAGGGGGCAGCGAGCAGTACTTC. It translates to CASSLTGGSEQYF. Supplemented by reference TRBV7-9 and TRBJ2-7, the full variable domain reads DTGVSQNPRHKITKRGQNVTFRCDPISEHNRLYWYRQTLGQGPEFLTYFQNEAQLEKSRLLSDRFSAERPKGSFSTLEIQRTEQGDSAMYLCASSLTGGSEQYFGPGTRLTVT.

This chain uses TRBV7-7 with TRBJ1-2; 7 positions match TRBD1. The CDR3 runs to 17 residues. Germline-derived CDR1 and CDR2 are SSHAT and FNYEAQ (reference sequence). V lost 0 bases and J lost 3; bases outside the gene matches: 10. CDR3 sequence reads: CASSLARDSHGDYGYTF. The CDR3 coding sequence is TGTGCCAGCAGCTTAGCGCGGGACAGCCATGGGGACTATGGCTACACCTTC.

A remark on this clone: Within the sample, other DNA sequences also encode this same CDR3. V and J are TRBV5-1 and TRBJ1-2; D is possibly TRBD1 (5 bases). Germline lookup yields CDR1 SGHRS and CDR2 YFSETQ. V gave up 0 bases and J gave up 2 bases, with 8 bases separating them. This CDR3 has 14 residues. The CDR3 DNA reads as TGCGCCAGCAGCTTGGAAGGGGCAAACTATGGCTACACCTTC. This gives the protein CASSLEGANYGYTF.

The chain couples TRBV5-5 to TRBJ1-1, with TRBD1 matching 10 bases. J lost 6 bases, V lost 4 bases, and 9 bases had no gene match. The germline CDR1 and CDR2 sequences are SGHKS and YYEKEE (reference sequence). This CDR3 spans 15 amino acids. DNA of the CDR3: TGTGCCAGCAGCCTTCGGACAGGGGGTCAAGCTGAAGCTTTCTTT. This sequence encodes CASSLRTGGQAEAFF.

The CDR3: CSVAPREGVYGYTF. CDR3 in DNA: TGCAGCGTTGCCCCCAGAGAAGGGGTATATGGCTACACCTTC. The V call is TRBV29-1, the J call TRBJ1-2, with D perhaps TRBD1 (5 bases). Trimming removed 4 bases from V and 5 bases from J, with 17 bases in between. The CDR3 is 14 amino acids. In germline, CDR1 is SQVTM, CDR2 ANQGSEA.

The rearrangement joins TRBV6-6 to TRBJ1-2; tentatively, D is TRBD1 (6 bases). This CDR3 is built from 16 residues. Germline V gene lookup returns CDR1 MNHNY and CDR2 SVGAGI (reference sequence). Trimming removed 6 bases from V and 6 bases from J, with 23 bases in between. The CDR3 here is CASRPDTGSLPDGYTF. Written as DNA, the CDR3 is TGTGCCAGCAGACCCGACACAGGGTCCCTCCCGGATGGCTACACCTTC.

Note on this clone: The sample carries other DNA sequences with the same CDR3. This chain connects TRBV18 to TRBJ1-1; tentative D call: TRBD1 (6 bases). This CDR3 comprises 15 residues. The germline V gene has CDR1 KGHSH and CDR2 LQKENI. V shed 3 bases and J shed 0 bases, with 11 bases lying between them. The CDR3 DNA sequence: TGTGCCAGCTCACCCACGCAGGGGTTGAACACTGAAGCTTTCTTT. It encodes CASSPTQGLNTEAFF.

The chain links TRBV6-4 to TRBJ1-5; the match to TRBD1 covers 7 bases. Germline V lookup: CDR1 MRHNA, CDR2 SNTAGT. After removal of 10 bases from V and 2 bases from J, the junction contained 11 bases not matched to a gene. CDR3 length: 15 amino acids. The chain's CDR3 is CATDRVGQGNQPQHF. In DNA, the CDR3 is TGTGCCACCGACAGGGTAGGACAGGGCAATCAGCCCCAGCATTTT.

V usage is TRBV9 and J usage is TRBJ1-1; unclear D gene. With 3 bases removed from V and 4 bases from J, the gap between germline ends came to 13 bases. This CDR3 has 14 amino acids. Germline V gene lookup returns CDR1 SGDLS and CDR2 YYNGEE. The CDR3 nucleotides are TGTGCCAGCAGCGCCACCAGAGGGAGCACTGAAGCTTTCTTT. It yields the protein CASSATRGSTEAFF.

The V and J genes are TRBV18 and TRBJ2-7; 8 bases are a match to TRBD1. The CDR3 has 15 amino acids. Germline V CDR1 and CDR2: KGHSH, LQKENI. Trimming took 4 bases from V and 3 from J; bases not matched to a gene: 8. CDR3 DNA sequence: TGTGCCAGCTCACTCGGACAGGGAAAATACTACGAGCAGTACTTC. The encoded protein is CASSLGQGKYYEQYF. Full variable domain (missing parts from reference TRBV18 and TRBJ2-7): NAGVMQNPRHLVRRRGQEARLRCSPMKGHSHVYWYRQLPEEGLKFMVYLQKENIIDESGMPKERFSAEFPKEGPSILRIQQVVRGDSAAYFCASSLGQGKYYEQYFGPGTRLTVT.

The J gene is TRBJ1-3, the V gene TRBV5-4, with D maybe TRBD1 (6 bases). CDR1 and CDR2 (germline): SGHNT, YYREEE (reference sequence). CDR3 length: 14 amino acids. Trimming took 4 bases from V and 3 from J, leaving 11 bases between them. The CDR3 region has the DNA TGTGCCAGCAGCCCACAACAGGGTGGAAACACCATATATTTT. Translation: CASSPQQGGNTIYF.

The chain joins TRBV5-8 to TRBJ1-1; a weak D match, TRBD1 (5 bases). Germline CDR1 is SGHTS and CDR2 is YDEGEE. Trimming cost V 5 bases and J 7 bases, with 18 bases left between them. This CDR3 contains 14 residues. As DNA, the CDR3 is TGTGCCAGCAGGGGCCCTAGGGGCCCACTTGAAGCTTTCTTT. This translates into CASRGPRGPLEAFF.

J is TRBJ2-7 and V is TRBV5-1; 8 bases match TRBD1. The length of the CDR3 is 15 residues. Looked up from germline, CDR1 is SGHRS and CDR2 is YFSETQ. The V gene end was trimmed by 0 bases and the J gene end by 2 bases; junction bases not matched to a gene: 4. CDR3 protein: CASSLVTGGAYEQYF. CDR3 coding DNA: TGCGCCAGCAGCTTGGTCACAGGGGGTGCCTACGAGCAGTACTTC.

The V call is TRBV4-1, the J call TRBJ2-7; TRBD1 matches at 7 bases. This CDR3 is 15 amino acids long. Germline CDR1 MGHRA, CDR2 YSYEKL. With V trimmed by 6 bases and J by 3 bases, 11 bases remained unmatched. The CDR3 sequence: CASSPLTGADYEQYF. For the CDR3, the DNA is TGCGCCAGCAGTCCCCTTACAGGGGCGGACTACGAGCAGTACTTC.

The chain couples TRBV11-2 to TRBJ2-2; 7 positions agree with TRBD1. J was trimmed by 2 bases and V by 3 bases; bases with no gene match: 6. Germline CDR1 reads SGHAT; CDR2 reads FQNNGV. CDR3 length equals 16 residues. CDR3 loop: CASSFKGTVNTGELFF. CDR3 nucleotide sequence: TGTGCCAGCAGCTTCAAAGGGACAGTTAACACCGGGGAGCTGTTTTTT.

About this clone: This specimen includes other DNA sequences encoding the same CDR3. The chain joins TRBV5-1 to TRBJ2-5; no clear D gene. From germline, CDR1 is SGHRS and CDR2 YFSETQ. With 3 bases removed from V and 4 bases from J, the gap between germline ends came to 16 bases. The CDR3 totals 15 residues. The CDR3 reads CASSYPESVAETQYF. DNA of the CDR3: TGCGCCAGCAGCTACCCTGAGTCGGTAGCAGAGACCCAGTACTTC.

V is TRBV5-1 and J is TRBJ2-2; 10 nucleotides line up with TRBD1. This CDR3 comprises 14 residues. Per the germline V gene, CDR1 is SGHRS and CDR2 is YFSETQ. Trimming cost V 4 bases and J 9 bases; bases outside gene matches: 6. CDR3 sequence: CASSPGQGDRELFF. The CDR3 nucleotides are TGCGCCAGCAGCCCTGGACAGGGGGATAGGGAGCTGTTTTTT.

This sequence joins TRBV9 and TRBJ1-1, with 8 bases aligning to TRBD1. Per germline, CDR1 SGDLS and CDR2 YYNGEE. Trimming removed 3 bases from V and 3 bases from J; junction bases left unmatched: 7. The CDR3 is 15 residues long. The CDR3 DNA reads as TGTGCCAGCAGCGCCCGACAGGGGTTGGACACTGAAGCTTTCTTT. Translation gives CASSARQGLDTEAFF.

The chain combines TRBV15 with TRBJ1-4; D may be TRBD1 (5 bases). CDR3 length: 14 residues. The V end was cut by 0 bases, the J end by 7 bases, with 9 bases between. The germline V gene encodes CDR1 LNHNV and CDR2 YYDKDF (reference sequence). CDR3 region: CATSRERQPEKLFF. CDR3 bases: TGTGCCACCAGCAGAGAAAGACAGCCTGAAAAACTGTTTTTT.